Below are 25 T cell receptor beta chains sequenced from a single sample in a study of tumor-infiltrating lymphocytes in primary liver carcinoma. RNA isolated from unsorted whole blood supplied the blood RNA, with germline DNA also extracted. With 400 to 550 ng total RNA as template and a constant-region primer, TCR beta cDNA was made. Investigators got TCR beta libraries out of three nested multiplex PCR rounds, done with slightly modified ARM-PCR. It was with TRBV1-TRBV30 forward primers and a C-beta reverse primer that the first two PCR rounds were run, at roughly 10 cycles each. TCRdb re-analysed the multiplex PCR reads in MiXCR, keeping a single row per CDR3 protein. The sample consists of 300,000 to 400,000 distinct CDR3 sequences, roughly 61% of them appearing once. The sample consisted of peripheral blood. These receptor sequences come from a man aged 35 to 55 with primary liver carcinoma and hepatitis B virus infection.

This clonotype was counted once. The junction departs from the called germline gene at one end, perhaps through a read error. V is TRBV11-2 and J is TRBJ2-1; unclear D gene. CDR1 and CDR2 from the germline V gene are SGHAT and FQNNGV. This CDR3 spans 17 amino acids. The CDR3 loop reads CASNLYAAVSSYKEQFF. DNA for the CDR3: TGTGCCAGCAACTTATACGCGGCGGTGAGTTCCTACAAAGAGCAGTTCTTC. The whole variable domain, filled in from reference TRBV11-2 and TRBJ2-1, reads EAGVAQSPRYKIIEKRQSVAFWCNPISGHATLYWYQQILGQGPKLLIQFQNNGVVDDSQLPKDRFSAERLKGVDSTLKIQPAKLEDSAVYLCASNLYAAVSSYKEQFFGPGTRLTVL.

Regarding this clonotype: Relative to the germline gene, one junction end is altered; a read error may explain this. The chain recombines TRBV11-2 with TRBJ1-1; D not resolved. Germline CDR1 is SGHAT and CDR2 is FQNNGV. This CDR3 spans 13 amino acids. Written as DNA, the CDR3 is TGTCCCAGCACCCTGACATCGAACATTGAAGCTTTCTTT. Translated: CPSTLTSNIEAFF.

This sequence joins TRBV7-9 and TRBJ1-1; 7 nucleotides agree with TRBD1. CDR1 and CDR2 (germline): SEHNR, FQNEAQ (reference sequence). The CDR3 runs to 15 residues. The ends lost 4 bases at V and 5 bases at J; junction bases unmatched: 10. As DNA, the CDR3 is TGTGCCAGCAGCTCGGTCCTAGGGGGCGCGACTGAAGCTTTCTTT. Its protein product is CASSSVLGGATEAFF.

The chain combines TRBV11-3 with TRBJ2-5; 14 nucleotides agree with TRBD2. V dropped 10 bases and J dropped 1; count of bases not matched to a gene: 8. This CDR3 has 16 amino acids. Per germline, CDR1 SGHNT and CDR2 YENEEA. DNA for the CDR3: TGTGCCATCATCTTGGGACTAGCGGGAGTCCAAGAGACCCAGTACTTC. This sequence encodes CAIILGLAGVQETQYF.

The V gene is TRBV6-1, the J gene TRBJ1-1; 9 bases match TRBD1. The germline V gene has CDR1 MNHNS and CDR2 SASEGT. V gave up 6 bases and J gave up 1 base; unmatched junction bases: 3. The CDR3 length is 14 residues. CDR3 nucleotide sequence: TGTGCCAGCAGACCGGGACAGGGGAACACTGAAGCTTTCTTT. Translating gives CASRPGQGNTEAFF.

J is TRBJ1-2 and V is TRBV5-1; a possible D gene is TRBD1 (6 bases). Germline CDR1 SGHRS, CDR2 YFSETQ. The length of the CDR3 is 14 residues. The V end was cut by 5 bases, the J end by 8 bases, with 19 bases between. The CDR3 protein is CASRTDSALEGYTF. Here the CDR3 DNA reads TGCGCCAGCAGAACGGACAGCGCGTTGGAAGGCTACACCTTC.

In the case of this clonotype: The junction differs from germline at one of its ends, possibly a read error. V usage is TRBV11-1 and J usage is TRBJ1-1; a possible D gene is TRBD1 (6 bases). This CDR3 region has 16 residues. Germline CDR1 and CDR2: SGHAT and FQDESV (reference sequence). The CDR3 is CASSLQEGVMNTEAFF. For the CDR3, the DNA is TGTGCTAGCAGCTTACAAGAGGGGGTGATGAACACTGAAGCTTTCTTT.

The chain combines TRBV21-1 with TRBJ2-2; the D call TRBD1 from the table was never checked on the DNA. TRBV21-1 constitutes a pseudogene. The CDR3 length is 17 residues. Here the CDR3 reads CASSKAGTATRPGELFF. For the CDR3, the DNA is TGTGCCAGCAGCAAAGCGGGGACAGCAACTAGGCCCGGGGAGCTGTTTTTT.

Turning to this clonotype: One base away lies a much larger clone, so this may be a sequencing read error. The J gene is TRBJ2-5, the V gene TRBV6-6; TRBD2 agrees at 11 bases. Germline CDR1 and CDR2: MNHNY and SVGAGI (reference sequence). CDR3 length: 18 amino acids. CDR3 nucleotides: TGTACCAGCAGTGGAGTGACTAGCGGGAAACCGTACCAAGAGACCCAGTACTTC. Residues: CTSSGVTSGKPYQETQYF.

In regard to this clonotype: A read error may produce the germline difference seen at one junction end. V gene TRBV11-2 combines with J gene TRBJ2-1; 8 bases match TRBD2. CDR1 SGHAT and CDR2 FQNNGV come from the germline V gene. The CDR3 sequence is 16 residues long. The CDR3 sequence: CASSSIWTSTNNWQFF. In DNA, the CDR3 is TGTGCCAGTAGCTCGATCTGGACTAGCACTAACAATTGGCAGTTCTTC.

A few counts support this clonotype. The chain has TRBV5-6 and TRBJ1-2, with 8 bases lining up with TRBD1. Germline V gene data show CDR1 as SGHDT and CDR2 as YYEEEE. With V trimmed by 6 bases and J by 11 bases, 12 bases remained unmatched. CDR3 length: 13 amino acids. The CDR3 DNA is TGTGCCAGCACCGTTCCCGGGACAGGTGTGTACACCTTC. Translating it yields CASTVPGTGVYTF. The full variable domain, with the rest looked up from reference TRBV5-6 and TRBJ1-2, is DAGVTQSPTHLIKTRGQQVTLRCSPKSGHDTVSWYQQALGQGPQFIFQYYEEEERQRGNFPDRFSGHQFPNYSSELNVNALLLGDSALYLCASTVPGTGVYTFGSGTRLTVV.

This rearrangement joins TRBV12-3 or TRBV12-4 to TRBJ2-3; tentative D call: TRBD2 (5 bases). This CDR3 has 14 amino acids. Trimming took 7 bases from V and 0 from J, leaving 11 bases between them. The CDR3 DNA reads as TGTGCCAGCATGGGAGAGTATAGCACAGATACGCAGTATTTT. It encodes CASMGEYSTDTQYF.

A note on this clonotype: The conserved phenylalanine or tryptophan normally closing the CDR3 is absent here, so this likely arose from a read error. This chain joins TRBV11-2 and TRBJ2-1; no reliable D call. This CDR3 comprises 13 residues. Germline assignment: CDR1 SGHAT and CDR2 FQNNGV. The CDR3 coding sequence is TGTGCTAGCAGCCTCCTAGAAGACAATGAGCAGTTCATC. Translated, it gives CASSLLEDNEQFI.

This clonotype was found many times. For the CDR3, the DNA is TGTGCCAGCAGCTCATCCCGGGACTCCTCCTACGAGCAGTACTTC. Translating gives CASSSSRDSSYEQYF. The rearrangement uses TRBV11-1 and TRBJ2-7, with a tentative D call TRBD2 (6 bases). Germline V gives CDR1 SGHAT, CDR2 FQDESV (reference sequence). Trimming stripped 4 bases from V and 0 bases from J, with 13 bases between. This CDR3 region has 15 residues. Full variable domain (remainder filled in from reference TRBV11-1 and TRBJ2-7): EAEVAQSPRYKITEKSQAVAFWCDPISGHATLYWYRQILGQGPELLVQFQDESVVDDSQLPKDRFSAERLKGVDSTLKIQPAELGDSAMYLCASSSSRDSSYEQYFGPGTRLTVT.

This clonotype showed up just a few times. V and J are TRBV5-1 and TRBJ1-1; D unclear. The CDR3 spans 15 residues. Germline V lookup: CDR1 SGHRS, CDR2 YFSETQ. V lost 0 bases to trimming and J lost 1 base, with 10 bases between them. CDR3 DNA sequence: TGCGCCAGCAGCTTGGGGCAGACCGCGAACACTGAAGCTTTCTTT. Encoded protein: CASSLGQTANTEAFF.

As for this clonotype: A read error may explain this, as a much larger clone is one base away. V and J are TRBV5-1 and TRBJ2-4; D unclear. Germline assignment: CDR1 SGHRS and CDR2 YFSETQ. Trimming stripped 2 bases from V and 5 bases from J, with 8 bases between. This CDR3 contains 13 residues. The CDR3 region is CASSLNMENIQYF. In nucleotides, the CDR3 is TGCGCCAGCAGCTTAAACATGGAAAACATTCAGTACTTC.

In regard to this clonotype: A much larger clone lies a single base off, so this may be a read error. The J gene is TRBJ1-5, the V gene TRBV6-1; D remains ambiguous. Germline V gives CDR1 MNHNS, CDR2 SASEGT. The V end lost 2 bases, the J end lost 4 bases, and 6 bases lay between the germline ends. CDR3 size: 13 residues. The CDR3 loop reads CASSESLNQPQHF. The CDR3 nucleotides read TGTGCCAGCAGTGAATCTCTGAATCAGCCCCAGCATTTT.

Worth noting for this clonotype: A much bigger clone sits one base away, suggesting this may be a read error. The chain recombines TRBV6-5 with TRBJ2-7; 7 bases are shared with TRBD1. There are 14 residues in the CDR3. Germline CDR1 reads MNHEY; CDR2 reads SVGAGI. CDR3: CASSYRNRGHEQHF. CDR3 coding DNA: TGTGCCAGCAGTTACCGCAACAGGGGCCACGAGCAGCACTTC.

The V gene is TRBV5-5, the J gene TRBJ2-1; tentatively, D is TRBD2 (6 bases). The CDR3 loop spans 21 amino acids. CDR1 is SGHKS, CDR2 YYEKEE, per germline (reference sequence). CDR3 residues: CTSSFSQGRVYGSEAYNEQFF. CDR3 coding DNA: TGTACTAGCAGCTTCAGTCAGGGCCGGGTTTACGGAAGCGAAGCTTACAATGAGCAGTTCTTC.

As regards this clonotype: This may be a read error: a much more frequent sequence differs by one nucleotide. The conserved phenylalanine or tryptophan normally closing the CDR3 is absent here, so this likely arose from a read error. The chain combines TRBV4-1 with TRBJ2-2, with D possibly matching TRBD2 (6 bases). V lost 2 bases, J lost 7 bases, and 8 bases lay in between. Germline V CDR1 and CDR2: MGHRA, YSYEKL. The CDR3 has 13 amino acids. CDR3 nucleotide sequence: TGCGCCAGCAGCCAATCGGGAGTCGGGGAGCTGTTTTCT. It encodes CASSQSGVGELFS.

Comments on this clonotype: Mismatch with germline at one junction end may stem from a read error. This rearrangement joins TRBV4-2 to TRBJ2-1, with D possibly being TRBD2 (5 bases). The CDR3 loop spans 15 amino acids. Germline V gene data show CDR1 as LGHNA and CDR2 as YNFKEQ. The CDR3 bases are TGTGCAAGCAGCCGCGACCTCGGGGTTGACAATGAGCTGTTCTTC. Its translation: CASSRDLGVDNELFF.

Details on this clonotype: Likely a read error: the CDR3 ends without its conserved phenylalanine or tryptophan. The chain employs TRBV6-6 and TRBJ2-2; D unclear. Germline CDR1 is MNHNY and CDR2 is SVGAGI (reference sequence). The CDR3 has 14 amino acids. The CDR3 here is CASSLQTNTVELFS. CDR3 sequence (DNA): TGTGCCAGCAGTTTGCAGACGAACACCGTGGAGCTGTTTTCT.

With regard to this clonotype: At one boundary the junction diverges from the germline segment, which might be a read error. This chain links TRBV6-5 with TRBJ2-1; D unresolved. CDR3 size: 15 residues. In germline, CDR1 is MNHEY, CDR2 SVGAGI. The CDR3: CPSSWSTKAYNEQFF. Here the CDR3 DNA reads TGTCCCAGCAGTTGGTCAACGAAGGCATACAATGAGCAGTTCTTC.

To note about this clonotype: Just one base apart from a much larger clone, this may be a read error. The conserved closing phenylalanine or tryptophan is absent in this CDR3, likely reflecting a read error. Here the CDR3 reads CASSATSYEQYL. CDR3 DNA: TGTGCCAGCAGTGCTACATCCTACGAGCAGTACCTC. The gene calls are TRBV6-1 and TRBJ2-7; no firm D call. Germline V gene sequence: CDR1 MNHNS, CDR2 SASEGT. The CDR3 runs 12 residues. The ends were cut back, 4 bases at V and 1 base at J, with 5 bases in the middle.

Comments on this clonotype: One junction end disagrees with the germline gene, perhaps due to a read error. This rearrangement joins TRBV14 to TRBJ2-7; tentatively, D is TRBD1 (6 bases). The germline CDR1 and CDR2 sequences are SGHDN and FVKESK. The CDR3 is 19 residues long. CDR3 residues: CTSSQDQEVLTDSSYEQYF. As DNA, the CDR3 is TGTACCAGCAGCCAAGATCAGGAGGTACTAACGGACAGCTCCTACGAGCAGTACTTC.